This T cell receptor (beta chain) was documented in a study of T cells after yellow fever vaccination. General study findings and limits: Among all clonotypes, a small share was observed in both CD4 and CD8 compartments.

This clonotype appeared a few times. Its antigen is still unknown. 5'RACE template switching generated TCR cDNA, adding a universal primer site and UMIs. TCRdb fed the 5' RACE reads into MiXCR, producing one record per CDR3 protein. Altogether about 630,000 distinct CDR3 sequences are present, around an eighth being singletons, with the ten largest covering 15%. Deletions cut 5 bases from V and 15 bases from J, with 17 bases between. Germline V lookup: CDR1 SGHTA, CDR2 FQGNSA. This CDR3 comprises 12 residues. The clonotype originates from a man between 25 and 39 years old who received the YFV17D yellow fever vaccine. The sequences come from PBMCs, collected on the day of the yellow fever booster vaccination. The chain couples TRBV7-2 to TRBJ2-1; a possible D gene is TRBD2 (6 bases). The CDR3 nucleotides read TGTGCCAGCAGCAAGCAGGGAGGATCGGGGTTCTTC. This translates into CASSKQGGSGFF.